The 21 T cell receptor beta chains below come from one sample, sequenced in a study of OX40 agonist ivuxolimab in advanced cancers. TCRdb keeps only in-frame clones here, not all; method: immunoSEQ multiplex PCR. Of 90,000 or so clones detected, 90% to 95% appear once; the ten largest clones hold 2.6%. The sequencing used CD4+ or CD8+ T cells sorted from blood, collected in a trial of the OX40 agonist ivuxolimab. The receptors shown here come from an adult with an advanced solid tumor such as melanoma, head and neck, liver or kidney cancer.

A single count supports this clone. The chain carries TRBV30 and TRBJ2-2; D assignment may be TRBD1 or TRBD2 (6 bases each). The CDR3 runs 14 residues. V dropped 7 bases and J dropped 4 bases, with 16 bases sitting between them. CDR1 is GTSNPN, CDR2 SVGIG, per germline (reference sequence). The CDR3 protein is CAYYRGLGTGELFF. The CDR3 DNA reads TGTGCCTACTACCGGGGGCTCGGCACCGGGGAGCTGTTTTTT.

There are a few counts of this clone. V and J are TRBV4-2 and TRBJ1-5, with D hard to call. The length of the CDR3 is 16 residues. With 0 bases removed from V and 4 bases from J, the gap between germline ends came to 13 bases. The germline gives CDR1 LGHNA, CDR2 YNFKEQ. CDR3 sequence: CASSQDWEVGNQPQHF. Written as DNA, the CDR3 is TGTGCCAGCAGCCAAGATTGGGAGGTGGGAAATCAGCCCCAGCATTTT.

The chain carries TRBV11-3 and TRBJ2-3, with TRBD2 as a possible D gene (6 bases). The CDR3 is made up of 15 amino acids. Per the germline V gene, CDR1 is SGHNT and CDR2 is YENEEA. Between the trimmed V and J ends, which lost 8 bases and 1 base, there was a span of 16 bases. The CDR3 reads CASRVGEVGTDTQYF. The CDR3 bases are TGTGCCAGCCGCGTTGGGGAGGTAGGCACAGATACGCAGTATTTT.

This rearrangement joins TRBV7-2 to TRBJ2-1; D is unresolved. Per germline, CDR1 SGHTA and CDR2 FQGNSA. V lost 1 base, J lost 7 bases, and 14 bases lay in between. The CDR3 has 15 amino acids. DNA for the CDR3: TGTGCCAGCAGCTTAGGCACTACCCGTCCGAATGAGCAGTTCTTC. Its protein product is CASSLGTTRPNEQFF.

This clone was observed once. This chain uses TRBV18 with TRBJ2-3; perhaps TRBD2 as D (7 bases). Trimming stripped 6 bases from V and 3 bases from J, with 16 bases between. CDR1 and CDR2 from the germline V gene are KGHSH and LQKENI. This CDR3 is 15 amino acids long. CDR3 loop: CASSKNREGTDTQYF. The CDR3 nucleotides read TGTGCCAGCTCCAAAAACAGGGAGGGAACAGATACGCAGTATTTT.

The chain combines TRBV4-1 with TRBJ2-3, with D possibly matching TRBD1 (6 bases). The CDR3 has 15 residues. Germline loops: CDR1 MGHRA, CDR2 YSYEKL. The V and J ends lost 2 bases and 10 bases respectively, with 19 bases between them. The CDR3 spells CASSQSAGAGDAQYF. The DNA for the CDR3 is TGCGCCAGCAGCCAATCCGCCGGTGCAGGGGACGCGCAGTATTTT.

This clone was observed a few times. This chain links TRBV2 with TRBJ1-1; weak D call: TRBD1 (6 bases). Trimming removed 6 bases from V and 9 bases from J, with 14 bases in between. Germline lookup yields CDR1 SNHLY and CDR2 FYNNEI. The CDR3 totals 12 residues. CDR3 sequence reads: CASRLLDSQAFF. CDR3 DNA: TGTGCCAGCAGGCTTTTGGACAGTCAAGCTTTCTTT.

This clone has a handful of counts. This rearrangement joins TRBV6-1 to TRBJ1-2; tentatively, D is TRBD1 (6 bases). The germline V gene encodes CDR1 MNHNS and CDR2 SASEGT. The V end was cut by 4 bases, the J end by 6 bases, with 21 bases between. The CDR3 is 16 amino acids. As DNA, the CDR3 is TGTGCCAGCAGTGGCGGCCGTGGACAGTCATTGAATGGCTACACCTTC. It specifies CASSGGRGQSLNGYTF.

The chain has TRBV10-3 and TRBJ1-3; the D is unclear. Germline V gene data show CDR1 as ENHRY and CDR2 as SYGVKD. Trimming cost V 5 bases and J 6 bases, with 17 bases left between them. The CDR3 consists of 15 residues. The CDR3 loop reads CAISPKPGSENTIYF. The CDR3 nucleotides read TGTGCCATCAGTCCCAAGCCCGGGAGCGAAAACACCATATATTTT.

The rearrangement joins TRBV5-6 to TRBJ2-5; D is ambiguous. From germline, CDR1 is SGHDT and CDR2 YYEEEE. V was cut by 4 bases and J by 4 bases, with 17 bases left in between. This CDR3 is built from 15 residues. CDR3 in DNA: TGTGCCAGCAGCCGAAGGGTCCGGGCGGCAGAGACCCAGTACTTC. Protein product: CASSRRVRAAETQYF.

This sequence joins TRBV5-1 and TRBJ2-5, with a possible D match to TRBD1 (5 bases). V lost 0 bases, J lost 1 base, and 7 bases lay in between. This CDR3 is 14 amino acids long. Germline loops: CDR1 SGHRS, CDR2 YFSETQ. The CDR3, as DNA: TGCGCCAGCAGCTTGGGACAGTTCCAAGAGACCCAGTACTTC. It codes for CASSLGQFQETQYF.

The chain has TRBV18 and TRBJ2-7, with D tentatively TRBD2 (5 bases). The CDR3 runs 13 residues. Germline CDR1 is KGHSH and CDR2 is LQKENI. Trimming took 0 bases from V and 6 from J, leaving 9 bases between them. The CDR3 coding sequence is TGTGCCAGCTCACCACCGGGAGACGGCGAGCAGTACTTC. Amino acid sequence: CASSPPGDGEQYF.

This sequence joins TRBV10-2 and TRBJ1-2; unclear D gene. Germline CDR1 and CDR2: WSHSY and SAAADI. The CDR3 contains 13 residues. V shed 8 bases and J shed 0 bases, with 10 bases lying between them. CDR3 loop: CASSRGANYGYTF. In nucleotides, the CDR3 is TGCGCCAGCTCCCGGGGAGCTAACTATGGCTACACCTTC.

The V call is TRBV28, the J call TRBJ2-7; 7 nucleotides agree with TRBD1. Germline loops: CDR1 MDHEN, CDR2 SYDVKM. CDR3 size: 14 residues. J lost 3 bases, V lost 3 bases, and 5 bases had no gene match. DNA of the CDR3: TGTGCCAGCAGTTTCTGGGGACAGATCTACGAGCAGTACTTC. Translation: CASSFWGQIYEQYF.

This chain uses TRBV5-4 with TRBJ2-1; D is perhaps TRBD1 (6 bases). This CDR3 is 13 amino acids long. The V end was cut by 4 bases, the J end by 16 bases, with 21 bases between. Germline V gene sequence: CDR1 SGHNT, CDR2 YYREEE (reference sequence). The CDR3 loop is CASSHGATGSKFF. Here the CDR3 DNA reads TGTGCCAGCAGCCATGGGGCGACAGGTTCGAAATTCTTC. Full variable domain (rest looked up from reference TRBV5-4 and TRBJ2-1): ETGVTQSPTHLIKTRGQQVTLRCSSQSGHNTVSWYQQALGQGPQFIFQYYREEENGRGNFPPRFSGLQFPNYSSELNVNALELDDSALYLCASSHGATGSKFFGPGTRLTVL.

J is TRBJ1-1 and V is TRBV28, with 8 bases fitting TRBD1. V lost 6 bases and J lost 1; bases outside the gene matches: 7. CDR1 is MDHEN and CDR2 is SYDVKM in the germline V gene. There are 15 residues in the CDR3. The CDR3 region is CASRIQGAPNTEAFF. For the CDR3, the DNA is TGTGCCAGCAGGATTCAGGGGGCCCCGAACACTGAAGCTTTCTTT.

V usage is TRBV11-3 and J usage is TRBJ2-1, with a possible D match to TRBD2 (5 bases). The CDR3 consists of 14 residues. Trimming pared 0 bases from V and 9 bases from J, leaving 12 bases between. Per germline, CDR1 SGHNT and CDR2 YENEEA. CDR3 sequence (DNA): TGTGCCAGCAGCTTAGACCAAACTAGTTTTGAGCAGTTCTTC. Amino acid sequence: CASSLDQTSFEQFF.

The genes are TRBV27 and TRBJ2-4, with D possibly being TRBD2 (5 bases). The CDR3 is 12 amino acids. Germline CDR1 MNHEY, CDR2 SMNVEV (reference sequence). V was trimmed by 8 bases and J by 7 bases, leaving 12 bases between them. The chain's CDR3 is CASRASGNIQYF. The CDR3 region has the DNA TGTGCCAGCCGGGCCTCGGGGAACATTCAGTACTTC.

The chain recombines TRBV7-2 with TRBJ2-7; 7 bases fit TRBD2. The CDR3 loop spans 15 amino acids. V trimming: 0 bases; J trimming: 4 bases; junction bases outside the gene matches: 6. CDR1 is SGHTA and CDR2 is FQGNSA in the germline V gene. DNA of the CDR3: TGTGCCAGCAGCTTAGCGGGAGGGCCGGGATACGAGCAGTACTTC. It encodes CASSLAGGPGYEQYF.

The J gene is TRBJ2-1, the V gene TRBV7-2; 8 positions match TRBD1. J gave up 7 bases and V 4 bases, and 9 bases lay outside the gene matches. The CDR3 extends over 15 amino acids. The germline V gene has CDR1 SGHTA and CDR2 FQGNSA. The CDR3 protein is CASSSGQARVNEQFF. The CDR3 DNA sequence: TGTGCCAGCAGCTCGGGACAGGCGAGAGTGAATGAGCAGTTCTTC.

The V and J genes are TRBV28 and TRBJ1-2; 7 bases line up with TRBD1. V shed 2 bases, J shed 5 bases, and the junction held 5 bases outside the gene matches. The V gene's germline CDR1 is MDHEN and CDR2 SYDVKM. The CDR3 is 14 residues long. Written as DNA, the CDR3 is TGTGCCAGCAGTTTAACGAGACAGGGATATGGCTACACCTTC. Its protein product is CASSLTRQGYGYTF.